The clone carrying this TCR beta chain is a singleton in its sample. Antigen specificity is unknown. CDR3 size: 12 residues. The germline V gene has CDR1 SQVTM and CDR2 ANQGSEA. The V gene lost 8 bases and the J gene lost 8 bases, with 18 bases spanning the gap. Indicated treatment: approximately 9-day PBMC culture with coronavirus spike peptide pools or control peptides (ViraFEST assay). At days 3 and 7, half the medium was exchanged for fresh IL-2 medium. The entry originates in a study of vaccination and CD4 T cells after COVID-19. Cultured CD4+ T cells had their DNA profiled by the Oncomine TCR Beta short-read assay. MiXCR, applied by TCRdb to the PCR reads, yields one record per CDR3 protein. The sample consists of 20,000 or so distinct CDR3 sequences, under 65% of them appearing once.

The chain has TRBV29-1 and TRBJ1-2; perhaps TRBD1 as D (5 bases). The material sequenced was CD4+ T cells from blood, cultured in vitro, taken after SARS-CoV-2 vaccination. The clonotype comes from a human donor who had recovered from COVID-19. The CDR3 DNA reads TGCAGCACCGCGGGGGATGGGTACGGCTACACCTTC. Protein product: CSTAGDGYGYTF. Full variable domain (outside the CDR3, taken from reference TRBV29-1 and TRBJ1-2): SAVISQKPSRDICQRGTSLTIQCQVDSQVTMMFWYRQQPGQSLTLIATANQGSEATYESGFVIDKFPISRPNLTFSTLTVSNMSPEDSSIYLCSTAGDGYGYTFGSGTRLTVV.